This T cell receptor (beta chain) was recovered during a study of regulatory T cells in long-lasting Graves disease. Study summary: For under 3 months, newly diagnosed Graves' patients had been taking antithyroid drugs. Study-level findings and limits: Newly diagnosed patients shared 850 to 1,000 public clonotypes; persistent patients shared some 2,700. Less diverse TCR repertoires were seen in persistent Graves' patients than in newly diagnosed ones.

V lost 2 bases to trimming and J lost 0 bases, with 8 bases between them. This CDR3 has 14 residues. Germline V CDR1 and CDR2: SQVTM, ANQGSEA. CDR3-region Arm-PCR and iRepertoire HTBI primers produced the TCR beta libraries. TCRdb ran MiXCR on the multiplex PCR reads and lists one entry per CDR3 protein. The top ten clones hold about 10% of a sample with 400,000 to 500,000 distinct CDR3 sequences, 15% to 20% of them seen once. Sample time point: newly diagnosed GD, antithyroid drugs for less than 3 months. PBMC RNA served as the TCR library source. As to this clonotype: What it binds is not known.

These same records also appear under a second study, on T cells in Graves' hyperthyroidism and ophthalmopathy. That study adds: Clinical symptoms, serum thyroxine and TRAb, thyroid ultrasound and orbital computed tomography together formed the diagnostic basis.

The J gene is TRBJ1-3, the V gene TRBV29-1; unclear D gene. The specimen was peripheral blood mononuclear cells (PBMCs), collected at new diagnosis, from a patient treated with antithyroid drugs. The clonotype was recovered from a woman younger than 45 with Graves disease. As DNA, the CDR3 is TGCAGCGTTGAACTGGGAAACTCTGGAAACACCATATATTTT. Its translation: CSVELGNSGNTIYF. Filled out from reference TRBV29-1 and TRBJ1-3, the complete variable domain reads SAVISQKPSRDICQRGTSLTIQCQVDSQVTMMFWYRQQPGQSLTLIATANQGSEATYESGFVIDKFPISRPNLTFSTLTVSNMSPEDSSIYLCSVELGNSGNTIYFGEGSWLTVV.